The rows below give T cell receptor beta chains drawn from one sample of a study of CXCR3-negative and CXCR3-positive naive CD8 T cells. TCRdb reprocessed the 5' RACE reads and stores each CDR3 protein as one record, lacking DNA. This sample's table has 110,000 or so distinct CDR3 sequences. The sequenced sample consisted of naive CXCR3+ CD8+ T cells from blood. The receptors shown here come from a human donor in good health. Some clones in this sample may be carry-over from other donors' samples. Both conserved end residues are part of each CDR3. The order of the fields is V gene, CDR3 length, J gene, CDR3 protein.

TRBV28	15	TRBJ2-5	CASSSGLAGQETQYF
TRBV7-2	13	TRBJ2-7	CASSVTGSHEQYF
TRBV7-2	17	TRBJ2-1	CASSLEIVGGPSDEQFF
TRBV27	13	TRBJ2-7	CASSRSRRDEQYF
TRBV29-1	12	TRBJ1-1	CSVDPQNTEAFF
TRBV10-3	15	TRBJ2-2	CAISDIGGIGGELFF
TRBV21-1	18	TRBJ2-1	CASSLRQGAISWYNEQFF
TRBV20-1	16	TRBJ1-1	CSARDYRQGQNTEAFF
TRBV5-5	15	TRBJ2-7	CASSLVPTQGGEQYF
TRBV19	15	TRBJ2-2	CATSAGQGDTGELFF
TRBV15	15	TRBJ1-2	CATSRDRTGNYGYTF
TRBV4-2	17	TRBJ2-5	CASSQGVDRGGLETQYF
TRBV20-1	16	TRBJ2-3	CSARRRLAGEGYTQYF
TRBV2	14	TRBJ2-2	CASSASGYTGELFF
TRBV6-2/TRBV6-3	16	TRBJ1-1	CASSSNRNLMNTEAFF
TRBV6-2/TRBV6-3	16	TRBJ2-5	CASSYSMRLEVETQYF
TRBV11-3	15	TRBJ2-2	CASSLAVANTGELFF
TRBV28	12	TRBJ2-7	CASSLWNYEQYF
TRBV29-1	13	TRBJ2-1	CSSEQGPGNEQFF
TRBV7-9	14	TRBJ2-7	CASGTPSRAGEQYF
TRBV28	15	TRBJ1-1	CASSFRTGYYTEAFF
TRBV11-3	16	TRBJ2-1	CASSRYTSSSYNEQFF
TRBV5-1	16	TRBJ2-2	CASSSPGAVNTGELFF
TRBV28	18	TRBJ1-1	CASSPQGFRDRGDTEAFF
TRBV15	15	TRBJ2-1	CATSRVGRAADEQFF
TRBV29-1	16	TRBJ2-3	CSVRASGGLSTDTQYF
TRBV7-2	14	TRBJ1-2	CASSLEVGVYGYTF
TRBV14	13	TRBJ2-1	CASSQRGYNEQFF
TRBV21-1	14	TRBJ1-2	CASSKWGSVYGYTF
TRBV20-1	14	TRBJ2-7	CSARDLRAEYEQYF
TRBV12-3/TRBV12-4	18	TRBJ2-5	CASSPGTSGGDFQETQYF
TRBV28	14	TRBJ2-1	CASSNRGEVNEQFF
TRBV28	17	TRBJ2-1	CASSFPMTSGVYNEQFF
TRBV6-6	15	TRBJ2-2	CASSYIDGSLGELFF
TRBV7-9	16	TRBJ2-7	CASTFGQGGETYEQYF
TRBV10-2	15	TRBJ2-1	CASRAGTSSYNEQFF
TRBV28	14	TRBJ2-1	CASSLLQGHNEQFF
TRBV7-6	14	TRBJ2-7	CASTRDTSSYEQYF
TRBV4-3	16	TRBJ2-7	CASSQDRGQGTYEQYF